The 17 T cell receptor beta chains listed next were all sequenced from one sample in a study of T and B cells in COVID-19 patients (dated by TCRdb to about 2020). Sequencing used an Illumina MiSeq. TRB rearrangements were amplified by multiplex PCR with BIOMED2 TRB-A/B primer pools. TCRdb applied fastp at Q25 and MiXCR to the public reads, then kept only in-frame beta chains. One record per CDR3 amino acid sequence lists the most common genes and DNA. A total of 15,000 to 20,000 distinct CDR3 sequences appear in this sample, around a third of them only once. The ten top clones hold approximately 15% of the sample. Genomic DNA extracted from blood was used in amounts of about 250-550 ng for amplification of TRB repertoires. Sequences were obtained from blood. Receptor source: a human donor with active COVID-19.

This clonotype has a handful of counts. This chain uses TRBV27 with TRBJ2-7; the match to TRBD2 covers 7 bases. The trim removed 4 bases at V and 3 bases at J, leaving 9 bases unmatched. The length of the CDR3 is 15 residues. In germline, CDR1 is MNHEY, CDR2 SMNVEV (reference sequence). This CDR3 reads CASSSSPGLYYEQYF. The CDR3 DNA reads as TGTGCCAGCAGTTCTTCACCGGGACTATACTACGAGCAGTACTTC.

The chain links TRBV5-1 to TRBJ2-1; 7 bases are shared with TRBD1. The CDR3 has 14 residues. In germline, CDR1 is SGHRS, CDR2 YFSETQ. V lost 5 bases, J lost 8 bases, and 10 bases stayed unmatched. CDR3 amino acids: CASSRSDRVDEQFF. CDR3 sequence (DNA): TGCGCCAGCAGTCGGTCAGACAGGGTAGATGAGCAGTTCTTC.

The genes are TRBV6-1 and TRBJ2-7, with 8 bases identical to TRBD1. Per germline, CDR1 MNHNS and CDR2 SASEGT. V trimming: 3 bases; J trimming: 2 bases; junction bases outside the gene matches: 3. The CDR3 spans 14 residues. For the CDR3, the DNA is TGTGCCAGCAGTGAGGGGACAGGACCCTACGAGCAGTACGTC. Encoded protein: CASSEGTGPYEQYV.

V and J are TRBV11-1 and TRBJ2-3; 9 bases are shared with TRBD2. Germline V gives CDR1 SGHAT, CDR2 FQDESV (reference sequence). This CDR3 has 17 residues. V trimming: 5 bases; J trimming: 4 bases; junction bases outside the gene matches: 13. CDR3 sequence reads: CASSLTSGLASADTQYF. The CDR3 DNA sequence: TGTGCCAGCAGCCTTACCTCGGGACTAGCCTCCGCAGATACGCAGTATTTT.

A few counts support this clonotype. The chain employs TRBV24-1 and TRBJ2-2, with 13 bases identical to TRBD2. The CDR3 is 19 amino acids. With V trimmed by 0 bases and J by 2 bases, 5 bases remained unmatched. Germline CDR1 is KGHDR and CDR2 is SFDVKD. DNA for the CDR3: TGTGCCACCAGTGATTTGTGGACTAGCGGGGGAGAAAACACCGGGGAGCTGTTTTTT. Translated: CATSDLWTSGGENTGELFF.

This clonotype has a handful of counts. CDR3 sequence reads: CASSRGGGGDNEQFF. For the CDR3, the DNA is TGTGCCAGCAGCAGGGGAGGAGGCGGGGACAATGAGCAGTTCTTC. The V call is TRBV5-6, the J call TRBJ2-1; perhaps TRBD2 as D (6 bases). V was cut by 4 bases and J by 5 bases, with 16 bases left in between. The germline gives CDR1 SGHDT, CDR2 YYEEEE. CDR3 length: 15 amino acids.

The rearrangement joins TRBV7-9 to TRBJ2-5, with D perhaps TRBD2 (7 bases). The V end lost 6 bases, the J end lost 4 bases, and 15 bases lay between the germline ends. The germline CDR1 and CDR2 sequences are SEHNR and FQNEAQ (reference sequence). CDR3 length equals 14 residues. CDR3 coding DNA: TGTGCCAGCAGAACGGGGGGCTGGGGAGAGACCCAGTACTTC. Translation: CASRTGGWGETQYF.

The genes are TRBV11-2 and TRBJ2-7; tentative D call: TRBD2 (5 bases). Trimming took off 5 bases at V and 4 bases at J, with 9 bases between the two ends. There are 12 residues in the CDR3. Per germline, CDR1 SGHAT and CDR2 FQNNGV. DNA for the CDR3: TGTGCCAGCAGCCACGGGGAATACGAGCAGTACTTC. Translated, it gives CASSHGEYEQYF.

The chain has TRBV5-4 and TRBJ2-7; D is perhaps TRBD2 (6 bases). The CDR3 extends over 13 amino acids. Germline CDR1 is SGHNT and CDR2 is YYREEE (reference sequence). V was shortened by 3 bases and J by 7 bases, with 14 bases between the two germline ends. The chain's CDR3 is CASSSTFAGEQYF. CDR3 nucleotide sequence: TGTGCCAGCAGCTCCACCTTCGCGGGGGAGCAGTACTTC.

The chain carries TRBV12-3 or TRBV12-4 and TRBJ2-1; no clear D. The CDR3 runs 11 residues. V lost 1 base to trimming and J lost 12 bases, with 7 bases between them. The CDR3 DNA is TGTGCCAGCAGTTTAGACTATGGGCAGTTCTTC. Residues: CASSLDYGQFF.

This clonotype was seen more than once but under ten times. The chain links TRBV5-6 to TRBJ2-1, with D unclear. This CDR3 spans 11 amino acids. The V end lost 2 bases, the J end lost 9 bases, and 6 bases lay between the germline ends. Per the germline V gene, CDR1 is SGHDT and CDR2 is YYEEEE. CDR3 bases: TGTGCCAGCAGCTTTGGGTTTGAGCAGTTCTTC. Protein product: CASSFGFEQFF.

The rearrangement uses TRBV12-3 or TRBV12-4 and TRBJ2-2, with TRBD1 identical over 7 bases. The CDR3 runs 14 residues. J gave up 5 bases and V 5 bases, and 5 bases lay outside the gene matches. This CDR3 is CASSGAGGTGELFF. CDR3 coding DNA: TGTGCCAGCAGTGGGGCAGGGGGAACCGGGGAGCTGTTTTTT.

The chain combines TRBV6-4 with TRBJ1-3; D gene uncertain. Per the germline V gene, CDR1 is MRHNA and CDR2 is SNTAGT. The CDR3 covers 14 residues. Trimming took 3 bases from V and 4 from J, leaving 10 bases between them. In DNA form, the CDR3 reads TGTGCCAGCAGTGATAGGTCAAGCGGAAACACCATATATTTT. Protein: CASSDRSSGNTIYF.

This clonotype was observed a few times. The chain links TRBV6-1 to TRBJ2-3; perhaps TRBD1 as D (5 bases). CDR1 MNHNS and CDR2 SASEGT come from the germline V gene. Trimming left V 2 bases short and J 6 bases short, with 6 bases between. This CDR3 has 12 residues. CDR3 sequence reads: CASSERGDTQYF. CDR3 sequence (DNA): TGTGCCAGCAGTGAAAGGGGTGATACGCAGTATTTT.

The chain uses TRBV20-1 and TRBJ1-2; possibly TRBD1 for D (6 bases). The germline gives CDR1 DFQATT, CDR2 SNEGSKA (reference sequence). The CDR3 contains 11 residues. V was shortened by 4 bases and J by 7 bases, with 10 bases between the two germline ends. The CDR3 loop reads CSATQGTGYTF. The CDR3 DNA reads as TGCAGTGCTACACAGGGAACTGGCTACACCTTC.

This clonotype showed up just a few times. The chain links TRBV5-4 to TRBJ2-5, with 8 bases fitting TRBD1. V was clipped by 0 bases and J by 4 bases; unmatched bases: 8. The CDR3 is 16 amino acids. CDR1 is SGHNT and CDR2 is YYREEE in the germline V gene (reference sequence). CDR3 nucleotide sequence: TGTGCCAGCAGCTTGGCGCGGACCAGGGGGCTAGAGACCCAGTACTTC. Translating gives CASSLARTRGLETQYF.

This chain joins TRBV5-5 and TRBJ1-5; weak D call: TRBD1 (6 bases). The CDR3 runs to 14 residues. Germline loops: CDR1 SGHKS, CDR2 YYEKEE (reference sequence). V gave up 4 bases and J gave up 6 bases, with 14 bases separating them. The CDR3 sequence is CASSDLRGGQPQHF. CDR3 nucleotide sequence: TGTGCCAGCAGCGACTTAAGGGGGGGTCAGCCCCAGCATTTT.